The present T cell receptor beta chain was sequenced within a study of T cell responses to AZD1222 COVID-19 vaccine (dated by TCRdb to about 2021). About the study as a whole: AZD1222 recipients whose second dose came at about 4 weeks and those whose second dose came at about 12 weeks were combined into one group, since spike-specific TCR depth and breadth did not differ between the two schedules. A total of around 240 trial participants underwent TCR sequencing, of whom 207 had received two doses of AZD1222 and approximately 25 had received two doses of the MenACWY control vaccine. Trial participants were enrolled by age into 18-55, 56-69 and 70-plus year subgroups, with roughly 160, 29 and 62 TCR-sequenced participants respectively. Study-level results and caveats: Spike-specific TCR breadth and depth rose significantly after two AZD1222 doses compared with day 0 and with MenACWY recipients. The 56-69-year group was small, and its depth increase did not reach significance, likely because of low power. Participants were mostly white British and included more females than males, and it was suggested by the authors that clonal diversity may have been underestimated. The vaccine-associated CD4 TCRs covered the entire spike protein, and the dominant responses fell in regions 160-218 and 743-854. Reportedly, almost half of the unique spike-specific TCRs recognized epitopes lying outside the regions that are mutated in the B.1.351 and B.1.1.7 variants. Conclusions about previously exposed vaccinees are limited because only a handful of AZD1222 recipients were SARS-CoV-2 seropositive at baseline. Because no day 14 peak-response samples were available, repertoires were characterized only after the peak T cell response.

V was cut back by 6 bases and J by 0 bases, leaving a gap of 11 bases between them. Via the germline V gene (reference sequence), CDR1 is LNHDA and CDR2 SQIVND. Including cysteine and phenylalanine, the CDR3 has 15 amino acids. This entry keeps only the CDR3 DNA: 45 bases, framed from base 1. Per the publication, the time point label means: baseline before first vaccination. The vaccinee samples were drawn from two UK trials, COV001 and COV002, one of which was a single-blind randomized controlled phase 2/3 trial testing AZD1222 (ChAdOx1 nCoV-19) in healthy adults. For TCRbeta chain sequencing, PBMC samples from trial participants were taken at day 0 and at day 28 after the second dose. On this clone itself: Its antigen remains undetermined. Base quality data are lacking; no much larger clone is found one base away.

The CDR3 regions of human TCRbeta chains were analyzed by immunosequencing. The authors' pipeline ran thus. TCRs in the repertoires were compared against a reference library of SARS-CoV-2-specific TCRs that had been generated with the MIRA antigen-specificity platform. Breadth was defined as the fraction of unique TCRs that were SARS-CoV-2-associated, and depth was defined as the fraction of total T cells that were SARS-CoV-2-associated. Using the MIRA data, each spike-specific TCR was mapped to the spike region that the TCR reacts to and placed in a CD4 or CD8 class. Log10-transformed breadth and depth values were compared by one-way ANOVA with Sidak's multiple comparisons tests. TCRdb took this table from immuneACCESS and kept in-frame rearrangements with V and J called. Such tables lack part of the clones; where checked against another copy, unresolved V genes explain under half of the gap, and the rest is unexplained. D and trimming were read from the DNA, whereas the V and J calls and clone size are those reported in that table. The sample table contains 150,000 or so clones; only one count was recorded for more than 85% of them. The top ten constitute about 1.5% of the sample.

The TCR originated in an adult in good health. Recombination connected TRBV19 to TRBJ2-2, with an unclear D gene assignment. The specimen comprised peripheral blood, sampled on day 0 of AZD1222 vaccination. The CDR3 reads CASRFTQPNTGELFF. The DNA is TGTGCCAGTAGGTTTACCCAGCCGAACACCGGGGAGCTGTTTTTT.